The 3 T cell receptor beta chains given below trace back to one sample, sequenced in a study of human T cells and chemical hapten exposure. Using its own MiXCR run on the RACE reads, TCRdb lists one record per CDR3 protein. The table has roughly 100,000 distinct CDR3 sequences, 9% to 9.5% seen once. This sample's time point: patch test 2, 6 weeks after DPC sensitization. The treatment was: therapeutic diphenylcyclopropenone sensitization with weekly scalp DPC. This specimen consisted of whole blood, obtained in connection with sensitization to the hapten diphenylcyclopropenone (DPC). Receptors were obtained from a woman aged 40 to 50 with alopecia areata. Some clones in this sample may be carry-over from other donors' samples.

This clonotype came up many times. This rearrangement joins TRBV12-3 or TRBV12-4 to TRBJ1-1; weak D call: TRBD1 (5 bases). V shed 5 bases and J shed 5 bases, with 15 bases lying between them. The CDR3 is 14 residues long. The CDR3 reads CASSPLPWGTEAFF. The CDR3 coding sequence is TGTGCCAGCAGTCCCTTACCCTGGGGGACTGAAGCTTTCTTT.

The J gene is TRBJ1-2, the V gene TRBV27; weak D call: TRBD1 (5 bases). The CDR3 contains 14 residues. Germline V gives CDR1 MNHEY, CDR2 SMNVEV (reference sequence). V gave up 0 bases and J gave up 3 bases, with 8 bases separating them. CDR3 region: CASSLSRDHYGYTF. CDR3 DNA sequence: TGTGCCAGCAGTTTATCGAGGGACCACTATGGCTACACCTTC.

This clonotype was picked up a small number of times. The chain joins TRBV6-2 or TRBV6-3 to TRBJ2-7, with unresolved D. Trimming stripped 2 bases from V and 3 bases from J, with 11 bases between. The CDR3 length is 14 residues. Germline CDR1 reads MNHEY; CDR2 reads SVGEGT. The CDR3 coding sequence is TGTGCCAGCAGTTACAGTTTAGAGTTCTACGAGCAGTACTTC. Translation gives CASSYSLEFYEQYF.